There are a few counts of the clone carrying this TCR beta chain. TCRdb analysed the 5' RACE reads with MiXCR anew, one entry per CDR3 protein. The sample yields approximately 210,000 distinct CDR3 sequences, 15% seen once. These data are taken from a study of identical twins. CDR3 size: 13 residues. Trimming stripped 1 base from V and 7 bases from J, with 10 bases between. This sample was shared with a second study, whose subject was T cells expressing NK-cell markers. In that study: Seropositivity for HCMV was found in seven of the eight sequenced donors, with one seronegative.

V usage is TRBV12-3 or TRBV12-4 and J usage is TRBJ2-5, with D maybe TRBD1 (5 bases). The sample was CD8+ T cells sorted from blood. The receptor was derived from a young woman in good health. The CDR3 sequence is CASSLGGLGTQYF. The CDR3 DNA is TGTGCCAGCAGTTTAGGGGGCTTGGGGACCCAGTACTTC.